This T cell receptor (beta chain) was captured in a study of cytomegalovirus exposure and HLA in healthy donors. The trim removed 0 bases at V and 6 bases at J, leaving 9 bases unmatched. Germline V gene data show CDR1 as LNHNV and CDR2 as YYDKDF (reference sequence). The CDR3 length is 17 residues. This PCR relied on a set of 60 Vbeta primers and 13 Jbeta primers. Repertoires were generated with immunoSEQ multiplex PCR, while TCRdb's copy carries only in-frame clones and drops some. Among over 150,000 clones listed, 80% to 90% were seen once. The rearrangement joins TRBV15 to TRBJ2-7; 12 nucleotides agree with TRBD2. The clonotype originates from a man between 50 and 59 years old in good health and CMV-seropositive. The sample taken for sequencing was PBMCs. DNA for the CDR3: TGTGCCACCAGCAGAGATCCCCGACTAGCGGGAGCGGGCGAGCAGTACTTC. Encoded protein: CATSRDPRLAGAGEQYF. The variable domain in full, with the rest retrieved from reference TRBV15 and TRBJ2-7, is DAMVIQNPRYQVTQFGKPVTLSCSQTLNHNVMYWYQQKSSQAPKLLFHYYDKDFNNEADTPDNFQSRRPNTSFCFLDIRSPGLGDTAMYLCATSRDPRLAGAGEQYFGPGTRLTVT.